The clone carrying this T cell receptor beta chain was counted many times. As for time point: blood at routine non-recurrence follow-up after resection. Whole RNA was taken from tumor, nontumor lung or frozen PBMC; it was then sequenced unsorted. The sample is drawn from a study of spatial heterogeneity in lung cancer. Study context: A total of some 70 untreated early-stage non-small cell lung cancer patients served as donors. Consistently, beta-chain sequences turned up in larger numbers than alpha-chain sequences did.

Trimming at V came to 3 bases and at J to 5 bases, leaving 13 bases not matched to a gene. The CDR3 spans 16 residues. Per the germline V gene, CDR1 is SGDLS and CDR2 is YYNGEE. Each molecule of TCR cDNA was tagged with one unique molecular identifier. MiXCR was run by TCRdb on the 5' RACE reads, yielding one entry per CDR3 protein. The sample records about 120,000 distinct CDR3 sequences, 9% to 15% being singletons. The clonotype originates from a male donor with early-stage non-small cell lung cancer. This specimen consisted of PBMCs, obtained at follow-up. The rearrangement links TRBV9 to TRBJ2-5, with 7 bases fitting TRBD2. The CDR3 bases are TGTGCCAGCAGCGAGCTCCCTGGGAGCGGGGTGGAGACCCAGTACTTC. It is translated as CASSELPGSGVETQYF.